The 19 T cell receptor beta chains below come from one sample, sequenced in a study of OX40 agonist ivuxolimab in advanced cancers. Profiled with immunoSEQ multiplex PCR; TCRdb holds only in-frame clones, not every one. The sample shows approximately 70,000 clones, approximately 90% of them seen only once. Sequences were derived from CD4+ or CD8+ T cells sorted from blood, sampled in a trial of the OX40 agonist ivuxolimab. The source is an adult with an advanced solid tumor such as melanoma, head and neck, liver or kidney cancer.

V gene TRBV19 combines with J gene TRBJ1-5, with 7 nucleotides matching TRBD1. This CDR3 region has 15 residues. The V gene end was trimmed by 3 bases and the J gene end by 5 bases; junction bases not matched to a gene: 7. Germline values: CDR1 LNHDA, CDR2 SQIVND (reference sequence). The CDR3 protein is CASSMRGQAHQPQHF. CDR3 DNA sequence: TGTGCCAGTAGTATGAGAGGACAGGCACATCAGCCCCAGCATTTT.

This chain connects TRBV2 to TRBJ1-4, with no clear D. Germline V gene sequence: CDR1 SNHLY, CDR2 FYNNEI. V was pared by 2 bases and J by 7 bases, with 14 bases between. The CDR3 totals 15 residues. DNA for the CDR3: TGTGCCAGCAGTGAAAGGGCTCAAAGAGGTGAAAAACTGTTTTTT. Protein sequence: CASSERAQRGEKLFF.

The chain carries TRBV29-1 and TRBJ1-1; D is uncertain. This CDR3 region has 13 residues. The germline V and J ends were trimmed by 3 bases and 0 bases, with 8 bases remaining between them. Germline CDR1 SQVTM, CDR2 ANQGSEA. The CDR3 sequence: CSVDMGMNTEAFF. The CDR3 DNA is TGCAGCGTTGATATGGGGATGAACACTGAAGCTTTCTTT.

The chain employs TRBV19 and TRBJ2-1, with D possibly TRBD2 on 6 matching bases. In germline, CDR1 is LNHDA, CDR2 SQIVND (reference sequence). CDR3 size: 16 residues. With 6 bases removed from V and 5 bases from J, the gap between germline ends came to 20 bases. CDR3 protein: CASSPTGGRGNNEQFF. CDR3 DNA sequence: TGTGCCAGTAGCCCAACCGGGGGACGGGGGAACAATGAGCAGTTCTTC.

V gene TRBV30 combines with J gene TRBJ1-1; no reliable D call. V lost 4 bases to trimming and J lost 2 bases, with 17 bases between them. This CDR3 spans 15 amino acids. Germline lookup yields CDR1 GTSNPN and CDR2 SVGIG (reference sequence). The CDR3 DNA is TGTGCCTGGACCCCCCTTGGGAAGGTAAACACTGAAGCTTTCTTT. Translated: CAWTPLGKVNTEAFF.

The gene calls are TRBV11-2 and TRBJ2-7; the match to TRBD1 covers 8 bases. V lost 1 base and J lost 1; bases outside the gene matches: 3. CDR1 and CDR2 (germline): SGHAT, FQNNGV. This CDR3 is built from 15 residues. CDR3 nucleotide sequence: TGTGCCAGCAGCTTAGGTGGACAGGGTTCCTACGAGCAGTACTTC. Translating gives CASSLGGQGSYEQYF.

This clone has only a few counts. This chain links TRBV2 with TRBJ2-1, with a weak D call TRBD1 (7 bases). The V gene lost 6 bases and the J gene lost 0 bases, with 9 bases spanning the gap. There are 14 residues in the CDR3. Germline V gene data show CDR1 as SNHLY and CDR2 as FYNNEI. CDR3 loop: CASRRDSSYNEQFF. CDR3 coding DNA: TGTGCCAGCAGGCGGGACAGCTCCTACAATGAGCAGTTCTTC.

This chain connects TRBV27 to TRBJ2-1; 13 positions agree with TRBD2. CDR3 length equals 17 residues. Germline CDR1 reads MNHEY; CDR2 reads SMNVEV (reference sequence). V was clipped by 6 bases and J by 1 base; unmatched bases: 6. The CDR3 nucleotides read TGTGCCAGCAGGCGGACTAGCGGGAGTTTGTCCTACAATGAGCAGTTCTTC. Translating it yields CASRRTSGSLSYNEQFF.

The rearrangement uses TRBV5-4 and TRBJ1-2; the match to TRBD1 covers 9 bases. V lost 0 bases to trimming and J lost 8 bases; unmatched junction nucleotides: 5. The CDR3 runs to 14 residues. CDR1 and CDR2 (germline): SGHNT, YYREEE (reference sequence). The CDR3 region is CASSLAQGAGGYTF. CDR3 DNA sequence: TGTGCCAGCAGCTTGGCACAGGGGGCGGGGGGCTACACCTTC.

The chain has TRBV14 and TRBJ1-1, with TRBD1 as a possible D gene (6 bases). The germline V gene encodes CDR1 SGHDN and CDR2 FVKESK. This CDR3 comprises 13 residues. DNA for the CDR3: TGTGCACCCCTGGGGGGGGCGACGGCTGAAGCTTTCTTT. This gives the protein CAPLGGATAEAFF.

The gene calls are TRBV4-2 and TRBJ2-7, with a tentative D call TRBD2 (6 bases). The CDR3 length is 13 residues. Per germline, CDR1 LGHNA and CDR2 YNFKEQ. Trimming removed 1 base at V and 4 bases at J, with 8 bases between. CDR3 in amino acids: CASSQGLEYEQYF. In DNA, the CDR3 is TGTGCCAGCAGCCAAGGACTAGAATACGAGCAGTACTTC.

This clone was found a few times. The rearrangement joins TRBV6-1 to TRBJ1-5; D unclear. The CDR3 covers 14 residues. Trimming took off 3 bases at V and 2 bases at J, with 8 bases between the two ends. The germline gives CDR1 MNHNS, CDR2 SASEGT. In nucleotides, the CDR3 is TGTGCCAGCAGTGACAGTCTGGGCAATCAGCCCCAGCATTTT. This translates into CASSDSLGNQPQHF.

The rearrangement links TRBV28 to TRBJ2-7; 9 bases align to TRBD1. The germline V gene has CDR1 MDHEN and CDR2 SYDVKM. The CDR3 covers 14 residues. V trimming: 8 bases; J trimming: 2 bases; junction bases outside the gene matches: 7. Here the CDR3 reads CASSRQGGPYEQYF. CDR3 DNA sequence: TGTGCCAGCTCCCGACAGGGGGGACCCTACGAGCAGTACTTC.

The V call is TRBV30, the J call TRBJ2-5; D is possibly TRBD2 (7 bases). This CDR3 comprises 18 residues. Trimming cost V 0 bases and J 9 bases, with 29 bases left between them. Germline loops: CDR1 GTSNPN, CDR2 SVGIG (reference sequence). CDR3 sequence: CAWSVRFVARGPRSAQYF. The CDR3 DNA reads TGTGCCTGGAGTGTAAGGTTTGTGGCGCGGGGGCCGCGATCGGCCCAGTACTTC.

This clone was found a few times. The chain links TRBV5-4 to TRBJ1-1; TRBD1 might be the D (5 bases). The V gene lost 4 bases and the J gene lost 3 bases, with 22 bases spanning the gap. Germline loops: CDR1 SGHNT, CDR2 YYREEE (reference sequence). This CDR3 is 17 amino acids long. CDR3 loop: CASSMGLREMMDTEAFF. The CDR3 nucleotides are TGTGCCAGCAGCATGGGACTCCGGGAGATGATGGACACTGAAGCTTTCTTT.

This rearrangement joins TRBV2 to TRBJ1-1, with a tentative D call TRBD1 (6 bases). This CDR3 is built from 16 residues. Germline loops: CDR1 SNHLY, CDR2 FYNNEI. V was pared by 7 bases and J by 0 bases, with 18 bases between. For the CDR3, the DNA is TGTGCCAGCACCCCAAGACAGGCGACCATGAACACTGAAGCTTTCTTT. Its translation is CASTPRQATMNTEAFF. Full variable domain (rest looked up from reference TRBV2 and TRBJ1-1): EPEVTQTPSHQVTQMGQEVILRCVPISNHLYFYWYRQILGQKVEFLVSFYNNEISEKSEIFDDQFSVERPDGSNFTLKIRSTKLEDSAMYFCASTPRQATMNTEAFFGQGTRLTVV.

V gene TRBV16 combines with J gene TRBJ1-1, with a possible D match to TRBD1 (5 bases). V was trimmed by 3 bases and J by 4 bases, leaving 15 bases between them. CDR1 is KGHSY and CDR2 is FQNENV in the germline V gene. This CDR3 contains 15 residues. The CDR3 nucleotides are TGTGCCAGCAGCCAGTCACGGGGGGTCAGCACTGAAGCTTTCTTT. Residues: CASSQSRGVSTEAFF.

The rearrangement uses TRBV6-5 and TRBJ2-7, with TRBD2 identical over 8 bases. Germline assignment: CDR1 MNHEY and CDR2 SVGAGI. This CDR3 region has 14 residues. With 5 bases clipped from V and 3 bases from J, the junction kept 6 bases outside the gene matches. This CDR3 is CASSAAGGGYEQYF. The CDR3 nucleotides are TGTGCCAGCAGTGCCGCGGGGGGCGGCTACGAGCAGTACTTC.

CDR3 nucleotides: TGTGCCAGCAGCTTGCAGGGAACCTACGAGCAGTACTTC. This sequence encodes CASSLQGTYEQYF. V is TRBV7-9 and J is TRBJ2-7; a weak D match, TRBD1 (5 bases). The CDR3 totals 13 residues. Per germline, CDR1 SEHNR and CDR2 FQNEAQ (reference sequence). Trimming shortened V by 3 bases and J by 2 bases, and 8 bases separated the two germline ends.